This T cell receptor (beta chain) was observed in a study of response to subunit inactivated influenza vaccine. Notes on the study in general: Authors proposed each seasonal influenza vaccination draws in few new T cells.

The CDR3 runs to 13 residues. The germline V and J ends were trimmed by 0 bases and 4 bases, with 7 bases remaining between them. CDR1 is SGDLS, CDR2 YYNGEE, per germline. In TCRdb, the RT-PCR reads were re-called with MiXCR into one record per CDR3 protein. Of 600,000 to 700,000 distinct CDR3 sequences in the sample, approximately 14% are singletons; the top ten hold 6% to 9.5%. With respect to this clonotype: Its antigen is not identified.

The TCR comes from a man aged 50 or older who received an inactivated influenza vaccine. The sample in question was PBMCs from blood, obtained 14 to 15 days before vaccination. This rearrangement joins TRBV9 to TRBJ1-1; possible D gene TRBD1, 5 bases. The CDR3 bases are TGTGCCAGCAGCGTAGGGGGGAGCACTGAAGCTTTCTTT. It yields the protein CASSVGGSTEAFF.